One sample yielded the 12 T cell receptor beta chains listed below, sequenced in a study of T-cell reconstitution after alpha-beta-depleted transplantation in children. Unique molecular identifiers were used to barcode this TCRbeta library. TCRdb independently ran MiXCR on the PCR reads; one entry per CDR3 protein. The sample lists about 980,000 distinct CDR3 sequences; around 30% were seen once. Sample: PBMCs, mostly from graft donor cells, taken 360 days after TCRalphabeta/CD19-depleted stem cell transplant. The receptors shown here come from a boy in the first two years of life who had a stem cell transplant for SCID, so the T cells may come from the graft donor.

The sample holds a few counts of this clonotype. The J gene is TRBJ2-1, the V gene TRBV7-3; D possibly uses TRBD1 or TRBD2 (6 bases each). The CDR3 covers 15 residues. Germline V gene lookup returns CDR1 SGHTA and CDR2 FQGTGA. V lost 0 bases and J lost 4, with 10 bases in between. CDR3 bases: TGTGCCAGCAGCTTAACGGGGGGCCAATACAATGAGCAGTTCTTC. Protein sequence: CASSLTGGQYNEQFF.

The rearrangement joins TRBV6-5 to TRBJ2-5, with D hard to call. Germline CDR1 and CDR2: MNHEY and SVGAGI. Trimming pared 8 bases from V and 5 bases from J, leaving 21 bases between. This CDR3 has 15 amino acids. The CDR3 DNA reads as TGTGCCAGCGGAGACTCGGATTTTGTGTGGGAGACCCAGTACTTC. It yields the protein CASGDSDFVWETQYF.

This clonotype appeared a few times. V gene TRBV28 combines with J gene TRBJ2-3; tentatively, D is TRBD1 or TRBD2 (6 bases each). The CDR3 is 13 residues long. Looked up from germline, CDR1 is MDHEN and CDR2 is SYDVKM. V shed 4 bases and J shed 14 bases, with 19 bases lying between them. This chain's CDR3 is CASSSLPRGRPYF. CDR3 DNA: TGTGCCAGCAGTTCGCTCCCTCGGGGGCGCCCGTATTTT.

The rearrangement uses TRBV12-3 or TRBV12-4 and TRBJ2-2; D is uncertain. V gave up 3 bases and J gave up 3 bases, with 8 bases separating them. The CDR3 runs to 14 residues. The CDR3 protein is CASSFQAHTGELFF. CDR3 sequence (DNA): TGTGCCAGCAGTTTTCAGGCCCACACCGGGGAGCTGTTTTTT.

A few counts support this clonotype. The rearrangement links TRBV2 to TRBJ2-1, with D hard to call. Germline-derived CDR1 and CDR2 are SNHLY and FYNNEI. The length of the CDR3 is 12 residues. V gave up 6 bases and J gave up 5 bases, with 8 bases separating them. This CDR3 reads CASRGENNEQFF. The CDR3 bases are TGTGCCAGCAGAGGAGAAAACAATGAGCAGTTCTTC. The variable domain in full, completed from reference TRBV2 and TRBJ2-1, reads EPEVTQTPSHQVTQMGQEVILRCVPISNHLYFYWYRQILGQKVEFLVSFYNNEISEKSEIFDDQFSVERPDGSNFTLKIRSTKLEDSAMYFCASRGENNEQFFGPGTRLTVL.

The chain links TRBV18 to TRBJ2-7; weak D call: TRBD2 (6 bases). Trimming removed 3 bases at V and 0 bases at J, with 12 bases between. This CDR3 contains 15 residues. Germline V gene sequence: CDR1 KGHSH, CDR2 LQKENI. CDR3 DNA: TGTGCCAGCTCACCCCGGGGGTCGGTCTCCTACGAGCAGTACTTC. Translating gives CASSPRGSVSYEQYF.

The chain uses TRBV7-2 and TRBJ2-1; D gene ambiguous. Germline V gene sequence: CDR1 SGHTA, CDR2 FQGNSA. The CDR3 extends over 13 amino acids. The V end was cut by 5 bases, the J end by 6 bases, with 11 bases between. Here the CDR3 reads CASSKGLSNEQFF. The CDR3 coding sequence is TGTGCCAGCAGCAAGGGCCTAAGCAATGAGCAGTTCTTC.

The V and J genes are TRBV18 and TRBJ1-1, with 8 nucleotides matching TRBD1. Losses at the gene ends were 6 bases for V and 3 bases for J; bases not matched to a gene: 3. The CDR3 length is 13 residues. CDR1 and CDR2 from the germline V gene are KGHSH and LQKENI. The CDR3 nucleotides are TGTGCCAGCTCGCAGGGGGCGGACACTGAAGCTTTCTTT. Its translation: CASSQGADTEAFF.

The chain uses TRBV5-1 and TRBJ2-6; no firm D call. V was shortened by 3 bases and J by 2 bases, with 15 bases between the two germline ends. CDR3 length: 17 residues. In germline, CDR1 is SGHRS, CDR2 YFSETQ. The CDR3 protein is CASSSGRITTGANVLTF. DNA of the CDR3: TGCGCCAGCAGCTCCGGACGGATTACTACTGGGGCCAACGTCCTGACTTTC.

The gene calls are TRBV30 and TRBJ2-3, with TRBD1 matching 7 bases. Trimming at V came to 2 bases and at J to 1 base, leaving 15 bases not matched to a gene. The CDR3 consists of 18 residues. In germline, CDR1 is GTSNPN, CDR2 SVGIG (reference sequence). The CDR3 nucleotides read TGTGCCTGGAGTAGGGGGCTAGTAGCCCCCCATGGCACAGATACGCAGTATTTT. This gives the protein CAWSRGLVAPHGTDTQYF.

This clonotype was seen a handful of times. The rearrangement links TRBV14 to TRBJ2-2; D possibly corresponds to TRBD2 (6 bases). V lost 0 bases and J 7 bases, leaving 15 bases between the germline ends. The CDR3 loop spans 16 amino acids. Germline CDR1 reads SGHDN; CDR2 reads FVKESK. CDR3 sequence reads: CASSQDFGGYGGELFF. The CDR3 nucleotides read TGTGCCAGCAGCCAAGATTTCGGGGGATACGGCGGGGAGCTGTTTTTT.

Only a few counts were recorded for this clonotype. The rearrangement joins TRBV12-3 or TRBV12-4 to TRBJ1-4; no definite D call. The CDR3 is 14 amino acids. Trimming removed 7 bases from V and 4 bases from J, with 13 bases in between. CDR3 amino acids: CASTLDWHNEKLFF. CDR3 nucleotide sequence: TGTGCCAGCACCTTGGACTGGCATAATGAAAAACTGTTTTTT.